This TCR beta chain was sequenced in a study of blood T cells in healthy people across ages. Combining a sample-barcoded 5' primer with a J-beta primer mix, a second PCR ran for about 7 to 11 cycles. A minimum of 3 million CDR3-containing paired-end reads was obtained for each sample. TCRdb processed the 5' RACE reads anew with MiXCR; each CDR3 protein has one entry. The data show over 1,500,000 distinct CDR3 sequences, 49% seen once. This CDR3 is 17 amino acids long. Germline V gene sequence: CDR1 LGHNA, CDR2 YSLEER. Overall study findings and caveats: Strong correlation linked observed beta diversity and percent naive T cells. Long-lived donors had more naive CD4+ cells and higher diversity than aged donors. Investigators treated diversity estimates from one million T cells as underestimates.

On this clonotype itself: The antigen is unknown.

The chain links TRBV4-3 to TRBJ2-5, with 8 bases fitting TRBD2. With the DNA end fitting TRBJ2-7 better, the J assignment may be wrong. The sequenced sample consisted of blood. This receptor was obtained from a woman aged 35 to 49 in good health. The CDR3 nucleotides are TGCGCCAGCAGCCAAGGTTTTAGCGGGGCTTATCCCTACGAGCAGTACTTC. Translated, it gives CASSQGFSGAYPYEQYF.